This T cell receptor beta chain was observed in a study of blood T cell repertoires in COVID-19. This CDR3 is built from 15 residues. Germline V lookup: CDR1 MDHEN, CDR2 SYDVKM. Between the trimmed V and J ends, which lost 4 bases and 0 bases, there was a span of 12 bases. Per the original data handling: Amplification from reference gene primers served as the basis for estimated nucleated cell counts. Method: immunoSEQ multiplex PCR; TCRdb's copy keeps in-frame clones and lacks some. V and J calls and clone size are as listed in that table; D and trimming were resolved from the DNA. This repertoire shows 200,000 to 300,000 clones, around 84% found once; its top ten account for around 5.1%.

This TCR derives from an older woman with COVID-19, enrolled during active disease. V usage is TRBV28 and J usage is TRBJ1-2; maybe TRBD1 (5 bases). Material for sequencing was peripheral blood. The CDR3 region is CASSSPGGSNYGYTF. CDR3 DNA sequence: TGTGCCAGCAGTTCCCCTGGGGGGTCTAACTATGGCTACACCTTC.